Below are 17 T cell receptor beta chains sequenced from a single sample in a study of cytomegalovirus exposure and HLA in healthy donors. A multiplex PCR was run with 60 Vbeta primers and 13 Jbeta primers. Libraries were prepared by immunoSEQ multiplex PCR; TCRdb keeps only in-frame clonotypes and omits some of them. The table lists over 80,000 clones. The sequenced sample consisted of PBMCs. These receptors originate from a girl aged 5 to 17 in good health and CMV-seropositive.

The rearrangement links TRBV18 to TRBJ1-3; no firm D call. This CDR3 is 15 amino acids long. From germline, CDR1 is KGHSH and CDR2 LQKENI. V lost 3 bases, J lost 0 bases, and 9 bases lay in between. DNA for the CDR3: TGTGCCAGCTCACCGGCATTAACCTCTGGAAACACCATATATTTT. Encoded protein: CASSPALTSGNTIYF. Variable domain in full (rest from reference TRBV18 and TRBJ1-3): NAGVMQNPRHLVRRRGQEARLRCSPMKGHSHVYWYRQLPEEGLKFMVYLQKENIIDESGMPKERFSAEFPKEGPSILRIQQVVRGDSAAYFCASSPALTSGNTIYFGEGSWLTVV.

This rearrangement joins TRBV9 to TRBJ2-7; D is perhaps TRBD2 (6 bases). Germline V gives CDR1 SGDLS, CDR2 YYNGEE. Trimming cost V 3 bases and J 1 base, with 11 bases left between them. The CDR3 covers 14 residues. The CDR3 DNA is TGTGCCAGCAGCGAGGCGGGACCTTCCTACGAGCAGTACTTC. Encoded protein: CASSEAGPSYEQYF.

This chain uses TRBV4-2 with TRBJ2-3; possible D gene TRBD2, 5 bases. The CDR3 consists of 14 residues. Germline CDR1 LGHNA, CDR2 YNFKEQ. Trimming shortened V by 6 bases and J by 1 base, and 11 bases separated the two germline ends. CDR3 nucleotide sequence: TGTGCCAGCAGGGGGAGTCCTCGCACAGATACGCAGTATTTT. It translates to CASRGSPRTDTQYF.

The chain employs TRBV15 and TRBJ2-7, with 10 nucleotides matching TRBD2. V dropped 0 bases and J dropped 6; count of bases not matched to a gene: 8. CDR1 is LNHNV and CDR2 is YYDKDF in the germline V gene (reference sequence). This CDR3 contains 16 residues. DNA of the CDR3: TGTGCCACCAGCAGAGATTGGTCGGTAGCGGGGGGCGAGCAGTACGTC. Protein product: CATSRDWSVAGGEQYV.

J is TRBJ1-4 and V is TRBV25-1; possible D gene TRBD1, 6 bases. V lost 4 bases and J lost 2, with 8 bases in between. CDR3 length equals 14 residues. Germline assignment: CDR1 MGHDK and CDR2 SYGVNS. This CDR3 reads CASSGQETNEKLFF. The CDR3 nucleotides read TGTGCCAGCAGTGGACAGGAGACTAATGAAAAACTGTTTTTT.

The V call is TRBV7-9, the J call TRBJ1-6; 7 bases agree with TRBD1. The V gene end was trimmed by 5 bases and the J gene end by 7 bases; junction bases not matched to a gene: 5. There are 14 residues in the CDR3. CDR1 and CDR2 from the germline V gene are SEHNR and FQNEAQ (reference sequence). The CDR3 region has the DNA TGTGCCAGCAGCCAGAGGGACAGCAATTCACCCCTCCACTTT. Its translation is CASSQRDSNSPLHF. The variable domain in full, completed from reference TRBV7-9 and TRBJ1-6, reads DTGVSQNPRHKITKRGQNVTFRCDPISEHNRLYWYRQTLGQGPEFLTYFQNEAQLEKSRLLSDRFSAERPKGSFSTLEIQRTEQGDSAMYLCASSQRDSNSPLHFGNGTRLTVT.

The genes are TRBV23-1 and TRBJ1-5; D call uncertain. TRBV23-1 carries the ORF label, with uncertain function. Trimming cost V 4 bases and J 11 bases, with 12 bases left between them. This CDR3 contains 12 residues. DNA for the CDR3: TGCGCCAGCAGTCGGAACGACGGAGCCCAGCATTTT. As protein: CASSRNDGAQHF.

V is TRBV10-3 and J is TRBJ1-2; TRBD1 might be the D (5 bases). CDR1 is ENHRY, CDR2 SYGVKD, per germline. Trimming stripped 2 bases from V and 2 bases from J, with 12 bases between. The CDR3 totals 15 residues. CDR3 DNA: TGTGCCATCAGTGAGGGGCGGTCAGGGAACTATGGCTACACCTTC. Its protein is CAISEGRSGNYGYTF.

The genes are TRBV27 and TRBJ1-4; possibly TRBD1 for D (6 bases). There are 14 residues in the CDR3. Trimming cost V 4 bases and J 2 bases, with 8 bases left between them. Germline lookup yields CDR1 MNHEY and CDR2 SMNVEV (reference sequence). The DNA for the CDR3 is TGTGCCAGCAGTTCCGGACAGACTAATGAAAAACTGTTTTTT. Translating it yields CASSSGQTNEKLFF.

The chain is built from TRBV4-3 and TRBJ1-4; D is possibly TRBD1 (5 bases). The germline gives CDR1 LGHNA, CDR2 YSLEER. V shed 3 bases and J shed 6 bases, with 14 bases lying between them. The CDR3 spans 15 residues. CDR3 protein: CASSQRGSSDEKLFF. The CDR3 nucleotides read TGCGCCAGCAGCCAGCGGGGCAGCTCCGATGAAAAACTGTTTTTT.

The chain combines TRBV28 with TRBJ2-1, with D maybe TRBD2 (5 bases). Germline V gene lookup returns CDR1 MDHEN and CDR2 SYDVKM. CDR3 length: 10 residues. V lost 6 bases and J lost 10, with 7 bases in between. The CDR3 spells CASSVAEQFF. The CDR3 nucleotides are TGTGCCAGCAGCGTAGCGGAGCAGTTCTTC.

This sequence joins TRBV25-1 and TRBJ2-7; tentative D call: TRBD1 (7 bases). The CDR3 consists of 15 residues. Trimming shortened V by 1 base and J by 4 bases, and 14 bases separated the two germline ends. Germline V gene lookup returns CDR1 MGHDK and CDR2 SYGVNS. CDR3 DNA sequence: TGTGCCAGCAGTGAATGGTTGGCAGGGGGGTACGAGCAGTACTTC. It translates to CASSEWLAGGYEQYF.

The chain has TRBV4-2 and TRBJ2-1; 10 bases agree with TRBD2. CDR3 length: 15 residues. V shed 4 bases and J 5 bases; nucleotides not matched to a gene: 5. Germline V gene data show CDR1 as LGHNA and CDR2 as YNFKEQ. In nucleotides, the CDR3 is TGTGCCAGCAGCCCTAGCGGGGGCCTTAACAATGAGCAGTTCTTC. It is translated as CASSPSGGLNNEQFF.

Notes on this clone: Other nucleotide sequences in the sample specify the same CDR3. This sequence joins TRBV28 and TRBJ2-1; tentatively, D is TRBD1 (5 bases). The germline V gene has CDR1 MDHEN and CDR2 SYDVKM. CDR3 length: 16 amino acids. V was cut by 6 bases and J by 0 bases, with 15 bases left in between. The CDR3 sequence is CASSPTTASSYNEQFF. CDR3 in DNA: TGTGCCAGCAGCCCTACGACAGCCAGCTCCTACAATGAGCAGTTCTTC.

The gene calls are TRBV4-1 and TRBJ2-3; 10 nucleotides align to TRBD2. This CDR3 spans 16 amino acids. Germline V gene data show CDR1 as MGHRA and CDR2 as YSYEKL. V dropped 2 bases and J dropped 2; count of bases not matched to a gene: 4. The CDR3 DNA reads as TGCGCCAGCAGCCAATGGACTAGCGGACCCACAGATACGCAGTATTTT. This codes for CASSQWTSGPTDTQYF.

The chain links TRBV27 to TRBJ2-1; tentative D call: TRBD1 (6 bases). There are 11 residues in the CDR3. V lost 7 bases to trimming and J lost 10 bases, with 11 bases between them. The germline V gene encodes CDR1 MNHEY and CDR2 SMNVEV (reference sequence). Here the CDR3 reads CASTYQGEQFF. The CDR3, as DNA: TGTGCCAGCACCTATCAGGGGGAGCAGTTCTTC.

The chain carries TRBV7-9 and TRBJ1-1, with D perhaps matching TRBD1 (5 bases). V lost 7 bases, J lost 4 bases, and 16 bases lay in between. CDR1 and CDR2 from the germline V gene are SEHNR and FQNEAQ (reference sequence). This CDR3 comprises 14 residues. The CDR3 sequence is CASTFSPGSTEAFF. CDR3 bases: TGTGCCAGCACCTTCTCTCCAGGGTCCACTGAAGCTTTCTTT.